A single sample gave rise to the 20 T cell receptor beta chains below, sequenced in a study of T-cell reconstitution after alpha-beta-depleted transplantation in children. It was with unique molecular identifiers that the TCRbeta library was prepared. Each CDR3 protein is one row after TCRdb ran MiXCR on the PCR reads. The sample lists approximately 300,000 distinct CDR3 sequences, around 10% occurring once. This sample comprised peripheral blood, obtained 180 days after TCRalphabeta/CD19-depleted stem cell transplant. These receptors came from a male patient between 2 and 9 years old who had a stem cell transplant for chronic granulomatous disease, so the T cells may come from the graft donor.

This clonotype occurred many times. The genes are TRBV7-6 and TRBJ2-2; D is uncertain. V was cut by 6 bases and J by 5 bases, with 16 bases left in between. Germline V gives CDR1 SGHVS, CDR2 FNYEAQ. The CDR3 is made up of 15 amino acids. The CDR3 spells CASSTGSSMTGELFF. CDR3 DNA sequence: TGTGCCAGCAGTACCGGGTCCTCTATGACCGGGGAGCTGTTTTTT.

This clonotype was recorded at least ten times. The V and J genes are TRBV24-1 and TRBJ2-1; D is unresolved. V lost 6 bases to trimming and J lost 2 bases, with 4 bases between them. The V gene's germline CDR1 is KGHDR and CDR2 SFDVKD. The CDR3 has 12 amino acids. In nucleotides, the CDR3 is TGTGCCACCAGTTCACCCTACAATGAGCAGTTCTTC. Residues: CATSSPYNEQFF.

This clonotype has at least ten counts. The chain combines TRBV4-1 with TRBJ2-2; 8 positions agree with TRBD2. The CDR3 has 16 amino acids. Germline CDR1 MGHRA, CDR2 YSYEKL. The J segment lost 5 bases and the V segment lost 4 bases, leaving 9 bases of the junction unmatched. Here the CDR3 reads CASSRTGLAATGELFF. The CDR3 bases are TGCGCCAGCAGCCGGACCGGACTAGCTGCGACCGGGGAGCTGTTTTTT.

This clonotype was observed at least ten times. This chain joins TRBV6-2 or TRBV6-3 and TRBJ2-7; 13 bases are a match to TRBD2. Germline CDR1 MNHEY, CDR2 SVGEGT. The ends lost 5 bases at V and 6 bases at J; junction bases unmatched: 10. The CDR3 is 16 residues long. CDR3 sequence reads: CASSILTSGGASEQYF. DNA of the CDR3: TGTGCCAGCAGTATCCTCACTAGCGGGGGGGCGTCCGAGCAGTACTTC.

This clonotype appeared many times. The chain is built from TRBV6-2 or TRBV6-3 and TRBJ2-7; 8 bases are a match to TRBD1. Germline CDR1 MNHEY, CDR2 SVGEGT. This CDR3 spans 15 amino acids. Trimming cost V 7 bases and J 2 bases; bases outside gene matches: 10. CDR3 residues: CASTQGRTGPYEQYF. CDR3 DNA sequence: TGTGCCAGCACCCAAGGGAGGACAGGGCCCTACGAGCAGTACTTC.

This clonotype appeared many times. V usage is TRBV6-5 and J usage is TRBJ2-7, with D possibly matching TRBD1 (5 bases). The germline CDR1 and CDR2 sequences are MNHEY and SVGAGI. The CDR3 runs 10 residues. In nucleotides, the CDR3 is TGTGCCAGCAGTCTAGGGGCGAACATGGTC. Translating gives CASSLGANMV.

This clonotype was counted ten times or more. The rearrangement uses TRBV12-3 or TRBV12-4 and TRBJ1-2; D remains ambiguous. V lost 2 bases to trimming and J lost 1 base, with 14 bases between them. The length of the CDR3 is 16 residues. In nucleotides, the CDR3 is TGTGCCAGCAGTTTAAATCGGTTTCGAATTAACTATGGCTACACCTTC. Translated, it gives CASSLNRFRINYGYTF.

In this sample, this clonotype turned up many times. This chain links TRBV29-1 with TRBJ1-6; D remains ambiguous. Germline V lookup: CDR1 SQVTM, CDR2 ANQGSEA. The CDR3 length is 16 residues. V was pared by 3 bases and J by 5 bases, with 17 bases between. The CDR3 DNA is TGCAGCGTTGACGGATCTTATGGGCTGAATAATTCACCCCTCCACTTT. It specifies CSVDGSYGLNNSPLHF. Full variable domain (missing parts from reference TRBV29-1 and TRBJ1-6): SAVISQKPSRDICQRGTSLTIQCQVDSQVTMMFWYRQQPGQSLTLIATANQGSEATYESGFVIDKFPISRPNLTFSTLTVSNMSPEDSSIYLCSVDGSYGLNNSPLHFGNGTRLTVT.

Ten or more counts support this clonotype. This sequence joins TRBV4-3 and TRBJ2-1; D unclear. Looked up from germline, CDR1 is LGHNA and CDR2 is YSLEER. Trimming stripped 0 bases from V and 9 bases from J, with 9 bases between. The CDR3 extends over 13 amino acids. In DNA form, the CDR3 reads TGCGCCAGCAGCCAAGACCCGAGCAGTGAGCAGTTCTTC. It translates to CASSQDPSSEQFF.

This clonotype was found a few times. The rearrangement uses TRBV3-1 and TRBJ2-7, with D perhaps matching TRBD2 (5 bases). Trimming removed 3 bases from V and 7 bases from J, with 22 bases in between. The V gene's germline CDR1 is LGHDT and CDR2 YNNKEL (reference sequence). CDR3 length: 16 residues. Here the CDR3 DNA reads TGTGCCAGCAGCCAGGGAGAGAGGGTACGAGCGTTGGAGCAGTACTTC. Amino acids: CASSQGERVRALEQYF.

This clonotype occurred a few times. CDR3 DNA: TGTGCCAGTAGTATTTCGGATTCTTTGGATCGGAACATTCAGTACTTC. This encodes CASSISDSLDRNIQYF. The chain has TRBV19 and TRBJ2-4; D gene unclear. Trimming took off 3 bases at V and 7 bases at J, with 19 bases between the two ends. Germline V gene lookup returns CDR1 LNHDA and CDR2 SQIVND (reference sequence). This CDR3 has 16 residues.

Of note for this clonotype: This could be a read error, since a much larger clone is one nucleotide away. This chain connects TRBV20-1 to TRBJ2-1; no reliable D call. There are 13 residues in the CDR3. Per the germline V gene, CDR1 is DFQATT and CDR2 is SNEGSKA (reference sequence). CDR3 sequence reads: CSVRVSVRNEQFF. In DNA form, the CDR3 reads TGCAGTGTTAGAGTATCAGTCAGAAATGAGCAGTTCTTC.

The genes are TRBV12-3 or TRBV12-4 and TRBJ2-7, with 10 positions matching TRBD2. CDR3 length: 16 residues. V shed 7 bases and J 0 bases; nucleotides not matched to a gene: 9. The chain's CDR3 is CASMGLAGGFSYEQYF. In DNA, the CDR3 is TGTGCCAGCATGGGCTTAGCGGGGGGCTTCTCCTACGAGCAGTACTTC.

This clonotype has at least ten counts. The V call is TRBV7-2, the J call TRBJ2-7, with a tentative D call TRBD1 (5 bases). The CDR3 loop spans 15 amino acids. Germline CDR1 and CDR2: SGHTA and FQGNSA. Trimming removed 1 base from V and 2 bases from J, with 12 bases in between. CDR3 sequence: CASSLGGSPPYEQYF. CDR3 in DNA: TGTGCCAGCAGCTTAGGGGGCAGCCCGCCCTACGAGCAGTACTTC.

This clonotype was counted ten times or more. This chain connects TRBV24-1 to TRBJ2-5, with D tentatively TRBD2 (7 bases). There are 13 residues in the CDR3. The V gene lost 5 bases and the J gene lost 6 bases, with 12 bases spanning the gap. Germline V lookup: CDR1 KGHDR, CDR2 SFDVKD. The CDR3 DNA sequence: TGTGCCACCAGTGCGGGGGGCTCAAAGACCCAGTACTTC. Translation gives CATSAGGSKTQYF.

This clonotype appeared many times. The rearrangement uses TRBV20-1 and TRBJ2-7, with 8 bases aligning to TRBD2. Germline V gene sequence: CDR1 DFQATT, CDR2 SNEGSKA (reference sequence). The ends lost 4 bases at V and 3 bases at J; junction bases unmatched: 11. CDR3 size: 15 residues. DNA of the CDR3: TGCAGTGCTACGACTTCTAGGAGCGGGAGCTACGAGCAGTACTTC. As protein: CSATTSRSGSYEQYF.

This clonotype was observed many times. This chain uses TRBV29-1 with TRBJ2-7, with TRBD2 identical over 11 bases. Germline CDR1 SQVTM, CDR2 ANQGSEA. Unmatched junction bases numbered 7, after V lost 6 bases and J lost 3 bases. This CDR3 spans 14 amino acids. The CDR3 sequence: CSVQTGTSGYEQYF. The CDR3 DNA reads TGCAGCGTGCAAACCGGGACTAGCGGCTACGAGCAGTACTTC.

This clonotype was detected ten times or more. The chain uses TRBV5-6 and TRBJ1-3; D is uncertain. The CDR3 extends over 17 amino acids. Germline CDR1 SGHDT, CDR2 YYEEEE. Trimming took off 1 base at V and 3 bases at J, with 17 bases between the two ends. The CDR3 DNA reads as TGTGCCAGCAGCTTGACTTTGGAGCTGCGGGATGGAAACACCATATATTTT. It is translated as CASSLTLELRDGNTIYF.

This clonotype was seen at least ten times. This chain uses TRBV29-1 with TRBJ2-7; no firm D call. The germline V gene encodes CDR1 SQVTM and CDR2 ANQGSEA. The CDR3 has 11 amino acids. V gave up 5 bases and J gave up 6 bases, with 11 bases separating them. The CDR3 DNA reads TGCAGCGTTATTTCGCAAGGCGAGCAGTACTTC. Encoded protein: CSVISQGEQYF.

This clonotype was counted at least ten times. This chain uses TRBV20-1 with TRBJ1-6, with D tentatively TRBD1 (5 bases). CDR3 size: 14 residues. V was pared by 5 bases and J by 5 bases, with 13 bases between. Germline CDR1 is DFQATT and CDR2 is SNEGSKA (reference sequence). This CDR3 is CSAGTTVHNSPLHF. CDR3 nucleotide sequence: TGCAGTGCTGGAACGACAGTTCATAATTCACCCCTCCACTTT.